This entry lists 14 T cell receptor beta chains sequenced from one sample in a study of spatial heterogeneity in lung cancer. TCRdb itself ran the 5' RACE reads through MiXCR, one entry per CDR3 protein. Found here are about 120,000 distinct CDR3 sequences, roughly an eighth of them singletons; the top ten hold over 15%. Described time point: blood at routine non-recurrence follow-up after resection. Whole RNA from tumor, nontumor lung or frozen PBMC was sequenced unsorted. The sample in question was PBMCs, obtained at follow-up. These receptors were collected from a male donor with early-stage non-small cell lung cancer.

This clonotype has ten or more counts. The chain recombines TRBV5-5 with TRBJ2-7, with 9 bases aligning to TRBD1. Losses at the gene ends were 4 bases for V and 3 bases for J; bases not matched to a gene: 8. The CDR3 has 15 residues. Germline V gene lookup returns CDR1 SGHKS and CDR2 YYEKEE (reference sequence). This CDR3 is CASSPGGQGYYEQYF. The CDR3 nucleotides are TGTGCCAGCAGCCCGGGGGGACAGGGCTACTACGAGCAGTACTTC.

This clonotype appeared many times. V is TRBV5-1 and J is TRBJ2-5; 8 bases match TRBD2. The CDR3 runs to 16 residues. The junction had 11 bases not matched to a gene; V was cut back by 0 bases and J by 7 bases. The V gene's germline CDR1 is SGHRS and CDR2 YFSETQ. CDR3 sequence reads: CASSLDPSGGPGTQYF. The CDR3 DNA sequence: TGCGCCAGCAGCTTGGATCCCTCGGGGGGGCCAGGGACCCAGTACTTC.

This clonotype was counted at least ten times. The chain uses TRBV29-1 and TRBJ2-3; 7 bases are a match to TRBD1. Germline CDR1 reads SQVTM; CDR2 reads ANQGSEA. V lost 5 bases, J lost 1 base, and 6 bases stayed unmatched. The CDR3 runs to 14 residues. The CDR3 bases are TGCAGCGTTCGTGAGGGGGCTGGCACAGATACGCAGTATTTT. Protein: CSVREGAGTDTQYF.

This clonotype was found a few times. The gene calls are TRBV2 and TRBJ2-2, with D possibly matching TRBD2 (6 bases). Germline V gives CDR1 SNHLY, CDR2 FYNNEI. Deletions cut 4 bases from V and 3 bases from J, with 9 bases between. The CDR3 consists of 14 residues. CDR3 sequence: CASSAGTHTGELFF. CDR3 DNA: TGTGCCAGCAGTGCCGGGACTCACACCGGGGAGCTGTTTTTT.

CDR3 in amino acids: CASSTFRGEADTQYF. For the CDR3, the DNA is TGCGCCAGCAGCACCTTTCGGGGAGAGGCAGATACGCAGTATTTT. The chain recombines TRBV5-1 with TRBJ2-3; TRBD2 is a possible D gene (5 bases). V was clipped by 4 bases and J by 4 bases, with 16 bases between them. Germline assignment: CDR1 SGHRS and CDR2 YFSETQ. The CDR3 loop spans 15 amino acids.

At least ten counts were recorded for this clonotype. The V gene is TRBV25-1, the J gene TRBJ1-3; D is unresolved. The CDR3 length is 14 residues. Germline lookup yields CDR1 MGHDK and CDR2 SYGVNS. The V gene lost 5 bases and the J gene lost 0 bases, with 8 bases spanning the gap. CDR3 protein: CASSPSISGNTIYF. Here the CDR3 DNA reads TGTGCCAGCAGTCCGTCTATCTCTGGAAACACCATATATTTT.

Ten or more counts support this clonotype. The chain carries TRBV4-3 and TRBJ2-1; D unresolved. Between the trimmed V and J ends, which lost 0 bases and 9 bases, there was a span of 6 bases. CDR3 length: 12 residues. Germline values: CDR1 LGHNA, CDR2 YSLEER. CDR3 nucleotide sequence: TGCGCCAGCAGCCAAGAATGGGGTGAGCAGTTCTTC. It encodes CASSQEWGEQFF.

J is TRBJ1-1 and V is TRBV11-2, with 10 bases identical to TRBD1. V gave up 5 bases and J gave up 10 bases; unmatched junction bases: 7. The CDR3 spans 13 residues. CDR1 SGHAT and CDR2 FQNNGV come from the germline V gene. CDR3 loop: CASSNRDRGSAFF. CDR3 nucleotides: TGTGCCAGCAGCAACCGGGACAGGGGATCAGCTTTCTTT.

This clonotype was picked up a small number of times. The CDR3 region is CSARRGAGSYEQYF. The DNA of the CDR3 is TGCAGTGCTAGGAGGGGCGCCGGGTCCTACGAGCAGTACTTC. The rearrangement uses TRBV20-1 and TRBJ2-7; D could derive from TRBD1 or TRBD2 (5 bases each). Trimming took off 3 bases at V and 1 base at J, with 13 bases between the two ends. Per germline, CDR1 DFQATT and CDR2 SNEGSKA (reference sequence). CDR3 length equals 14 residues.

This clonotype was seen repeatedly, ten times or more. In DNA, the CDR3 is TGTGCCAGCAGTCCCCTGGAAGGTCAGCCCCAGCATTTT. Translation: CASSPLEGQPQHF. The genes are TRBV28 and TRBJ1-5, with unresolved D. CDR1 is MDHEN and CDR2 is SYDVKM in the germline V gene. V was clipped by 5 bases and J by 6 bases, with 11 bases between them. CDR3 length equals 13 residues.

The J gene is TRBJ2-7, the V gene TRBV28; TRBD2 might be the D (5 bases). Germline V lookup: CDR1 MDHEN, CDR2 SYDVKM. The CDR3 sequence is 13 residues long. V lost 10 bases, J lost 3 bases, and 16 bases lay in between. This CDR3 is CATKSGLYYEQYF. The CDR3, as DNA: TGTGCCACCAAATCTGGACTGTACTACGAGCAGTACTTC.

The V call is TRBV5-1, the J call TRBJ2-7; 9 bases fit TRBD1. Germline V CDR1 and CDR2: SGHRS, YFSETQ. This CDR3 contains 16 residues. The junction had 11 bases not matched to a gene; V was cut back by 4 bases and J by 3 bases. The CDR3 DNA follows: TGCGCCAGCAGCCCCATAACAGGGGGCCTAAGCTACGAGCAGTACTTC. This translates into CASSPITGGLSYEQYF.

This clonotype was counted ten times or more. The chain combines TRBV7-9 with TRBJ1-1, with 9 nucleotides matching TRBD1. This CDR3 contains 15 residues. Germline V gene data show CDR1 as SEHNR and CDR2 as FQNEAQ (reference sequence). J gave up 0 bases and V 5 bases, and 4 bases lay outside the gene matches. CDR3 in amino acids: CASSQWDRVNTEAFF. CDR3 coding DNA: TGTGCCAGCAGCCAATGGGACAGGGTGAACACTGAAGCTTTCTTT.

This clonotype was counted at least ten times. The chain has TRBV19 and TRBJ1-5, with 7 bases matching TRBD1. CDR3 length equals 14 residues. CDR1 is LNHDA and CDR2 is SQIVND in the germline V gene (reference sequence). V lost 4 bases and J lost 6; bases outside the gene matches: 6. Here the CDR3 reads CASSTDRVGQPQHF. CDR3 coding DNA: TGTGCCAGTAGTACAGACAGGGTAGGTCAGCCCCAGCATTTT.